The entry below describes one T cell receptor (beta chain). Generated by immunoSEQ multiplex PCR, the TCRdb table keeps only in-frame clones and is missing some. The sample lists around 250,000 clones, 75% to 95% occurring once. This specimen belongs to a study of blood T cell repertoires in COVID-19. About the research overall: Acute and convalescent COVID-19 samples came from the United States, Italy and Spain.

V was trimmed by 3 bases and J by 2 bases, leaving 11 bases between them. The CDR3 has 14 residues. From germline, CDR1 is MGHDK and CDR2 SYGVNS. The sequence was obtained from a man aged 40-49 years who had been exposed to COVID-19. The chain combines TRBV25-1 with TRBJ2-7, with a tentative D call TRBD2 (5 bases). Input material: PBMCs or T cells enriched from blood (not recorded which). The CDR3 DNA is TGTGCCAGCAGTGAGGCAGGAGGTACCTACGAGCAGTACTTC. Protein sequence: CASSEAGGTYEQYF.